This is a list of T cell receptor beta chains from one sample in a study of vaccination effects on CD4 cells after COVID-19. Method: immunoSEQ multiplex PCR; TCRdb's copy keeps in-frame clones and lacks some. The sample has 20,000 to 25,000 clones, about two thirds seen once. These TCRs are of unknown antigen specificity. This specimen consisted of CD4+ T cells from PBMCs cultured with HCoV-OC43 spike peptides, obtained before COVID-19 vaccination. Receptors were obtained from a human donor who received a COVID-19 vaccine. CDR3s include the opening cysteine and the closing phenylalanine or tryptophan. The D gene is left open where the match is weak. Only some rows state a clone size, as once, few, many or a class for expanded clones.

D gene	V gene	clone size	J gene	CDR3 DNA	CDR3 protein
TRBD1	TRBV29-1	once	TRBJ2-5	TGCAGCGTCCTAGGGGACAGGGGCGAGACCCAGTACTTC	CSVLGDRGETQYF
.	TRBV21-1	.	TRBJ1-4	TGTGCCAGCAGCTGGGGACACCTTAATGAAAAACTGTTTTTT	CASSWGHLNEKLFF
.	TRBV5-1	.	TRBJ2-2	TGCGCCAGCAGCTCCTACGAATTGTCCGGGGAGCTGTTTTTT	CASSSYELSGELFF
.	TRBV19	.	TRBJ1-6	TGTGCCAGTATCTCGAGCTCCTATAATTCACCCCTCCACTTT	CASISSSYNSPLHF
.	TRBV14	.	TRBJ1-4	TGTGCCAGCAGCCAAGAGGGACGCAGGGAAAAACTGTTTTTT	CASSQEGRREKLFF
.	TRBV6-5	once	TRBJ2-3	TGTGCCAGCAGTCAGAGGCAGGGTGTAGATACGCAGTATTTT	CASSQRQGVDTQYF
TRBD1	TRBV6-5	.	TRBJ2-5	TGTGCCAGCAGTTGGGGGACAGTTTGGTGGGAGACCCAGTACTTC	CASSWGTVWWETQYF
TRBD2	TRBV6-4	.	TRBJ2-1	TGTGCCAGCAGTGACTCGAGGCTCCTAGCGGGGAGCAATGAGCAGTTCTTC	CASSDSRLLAGSNEQFF
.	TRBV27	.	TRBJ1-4	TGTGCCAGCAGTTTCTCAGGCCTTCCGGATGAAAAACTGTTTTTT	CASSFSGLPDEKLFF
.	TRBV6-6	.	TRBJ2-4	TGTGCCAGCAGTCCCCCCCCTCTCTGGGGTTCCAAAAACATTCAGTACTTC	CASSPPPLWGSKNIQYF
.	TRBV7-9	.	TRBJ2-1	TGTGCCAGCAGCCCGGGCCAGGGCGGGGTCAATGAGCAGTTCTTC	CASSPGQGGVNEQFF
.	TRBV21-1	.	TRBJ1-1	TGTGCCAGCAGCAAAATATTCAGGGGAAGGGAGAACACTGAAGCTTTCTTT	CASSKIFRGRENTEAFF
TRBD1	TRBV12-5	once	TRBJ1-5	TGTGCTAGTGGACCCCCGGGACAGGGGTCGTGGCAGCCCCAGCATTTT	CASGPPGQGSWQPQHF
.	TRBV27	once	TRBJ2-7	TGTGCCAGCAGTCATTCGGGGGACTCCTACGAGCAGTACTTC	CASSHSGDSYEQYF
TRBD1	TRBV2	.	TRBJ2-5	TGTGCCAGCAGCCGGGACAGGGGTGACCAAGAGACCCAGTACTTC	CASSRDRGDQETQYF
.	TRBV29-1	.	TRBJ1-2	TGCAGCGTTGGTCAGGGGCGCGGGTATGGCTACACCTTC	CSVGQGRGYGYTF
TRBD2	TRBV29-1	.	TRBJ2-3	TGCAGCGTTGAACTCCGACTAGCGGTTAGCACAGATACGCAGTATTTT	CSVELRLAVSTDTQYF
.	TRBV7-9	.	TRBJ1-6	TGTGCCAGCAGCCAAATGGCTCGTTCAGGGAGCTCCTATAATTCACCCCTCCACTTT	CASSQMARSGSSYNSPLHF
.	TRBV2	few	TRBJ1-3	TGTGCCAGCAGTGGGGCGAGGACTAACACCATATATTTT	CASSGARTNTIYF
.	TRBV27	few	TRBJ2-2	TGTGCCAGCAGCTCTCTAACCGGGGAGCTGTTTTTT	CASSSLTGELFF
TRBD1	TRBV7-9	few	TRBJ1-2	TGTGCCAGCAGCTTAGGGACGGGACAGGGGCTTTATGGCTACACCTTC	CASSLGTGQGLYGYTF
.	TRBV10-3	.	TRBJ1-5	TGTGCCATCAGTTCGCAGGGTAACGATCAGCCCCAGCATTTT	CAISSQGNDQPQHF
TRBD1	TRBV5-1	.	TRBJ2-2	TGCGCCAGCAGCTTTACAGGGGGCAGTGGCACCGGGGAGCTGTTTTTT	CASSFTGGSGTGELFF
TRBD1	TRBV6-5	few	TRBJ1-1	TGTGCCAGCGGGCCAGGGGGAGCGGAAGCTTTCTTT	CASGPGGAEAFF
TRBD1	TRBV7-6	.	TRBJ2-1	TGTGCCAGCAGCCCCCGTTTGACAGGGGGCTCCTACAATGAGCAGTTCTTC	CASSPRLTGGSYNEQFF
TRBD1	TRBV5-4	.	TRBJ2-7	TGTGCCAGCAGCAGACAGGGGTCCTCCTACGAGCAGTACTTC	CASSRQGSSYEQYF
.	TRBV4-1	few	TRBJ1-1	TGCGCCAGCAGCCAGGGACTACAGGGACGCACTGAAGCTTTCTTT	CASSQGLQGRTEAFF
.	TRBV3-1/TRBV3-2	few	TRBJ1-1	TGTGCCAGCAGCCCAGGGTTCACTGAAGCTTTCTTT	CASSPGFTEAFF
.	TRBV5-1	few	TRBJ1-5	TGCGCCAGCAGCTTACAGGGAGGGCGGGATCAGCCCCAGCATTTT	CASSLQGGRDQPQHF
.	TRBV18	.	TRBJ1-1	TGTGCCAGCTCACCAATAAGGGAGAACACTGAAGCTTTCTTT	CASSPIRENTEAFF
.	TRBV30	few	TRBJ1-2	TGTGCCTGGAGTGGAATCCTACCAGCTAACTATGGCTACACCTTC	CAWSGILPANYGYTF
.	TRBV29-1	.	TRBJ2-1	TGCAGCGTAAGCACCGGTTTGGGGGATGAGCAGTTCTTC	CSVSTGLGDEQFF
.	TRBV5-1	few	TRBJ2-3	TGCGCCAGCAGCTTGGGGGCGCTGACTAGCACAGATACGCAGTATTTT	CASSLGALTSTDTQYF
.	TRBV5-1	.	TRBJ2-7	TGCGCCAGCAAAACAACACCGGGACAAGTTTACGAGCAGTACTTC	CASKTTPGQVYEQYF
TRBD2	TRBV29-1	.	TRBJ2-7	TGCAGCGTCCGCAAGGGTACTAGCGGCTACGAGCAGTACTTC	CSVRKGTSGYEQYF